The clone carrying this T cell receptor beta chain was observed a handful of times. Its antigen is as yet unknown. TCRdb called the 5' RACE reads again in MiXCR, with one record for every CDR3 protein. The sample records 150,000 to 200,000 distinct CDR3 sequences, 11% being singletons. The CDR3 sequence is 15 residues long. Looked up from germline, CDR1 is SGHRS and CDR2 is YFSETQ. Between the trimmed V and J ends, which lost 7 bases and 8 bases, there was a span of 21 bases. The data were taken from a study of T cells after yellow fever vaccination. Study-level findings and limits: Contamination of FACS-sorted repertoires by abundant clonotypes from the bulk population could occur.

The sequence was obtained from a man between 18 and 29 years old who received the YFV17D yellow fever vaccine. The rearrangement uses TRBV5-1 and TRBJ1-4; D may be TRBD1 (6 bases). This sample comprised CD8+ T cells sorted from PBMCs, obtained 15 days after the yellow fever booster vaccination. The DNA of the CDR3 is TGCGCCAGCGGAGCTCAAGGGGGTTCGATAGAAAAACTGTTTTTT. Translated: CASGAQGGSIEKLFF.